This T cell receptor beta chain comes out of a study of cytomegalovirus exposure and HLA in healthy donors. Study overall: It was reported in a later analysis that the 120 or so validation repertoires used the same platform as the approximately 600 first-cohort repertoires. Points from the study as a whole: Among TCR sequences, most were rare, though some public TCRs appeared in many donors. TCR beta chains numbering more than 150 were designated cytomegalovirus-associated. Both high specificity and high sensitivity reportedly marked the classifier's diagnosis of cytomegalovirus status.

Points on this clone: Antigen specificity is unknown.

Germline trimming cut 0 bases from V and 7 bases from J; bases unmatched to any gene: 2. This CDR3 is built from 13 residues. The V gene's germline CDR1 is SQVTM and CDR2 ANQGSEA. Sequenced by immunoSEQ multiplex PCR; TCRdb stores in-frame clones only, minus some. The table lists about 120,000 clones, about 85% of them singletons. The source is a man younger than 35 in good health and CMV-seropositive. The specimen sequenced was PBMCs. The chain recombines TRBV29-1 with TRBJ1-4; 7 bases map to TRBD1. CDR3 DNA: TGCAGCGTTGAAGAGCAGGGGGGTGAAAAACTGTTTTTT. As protein: CSVEEQGGEKLFF.